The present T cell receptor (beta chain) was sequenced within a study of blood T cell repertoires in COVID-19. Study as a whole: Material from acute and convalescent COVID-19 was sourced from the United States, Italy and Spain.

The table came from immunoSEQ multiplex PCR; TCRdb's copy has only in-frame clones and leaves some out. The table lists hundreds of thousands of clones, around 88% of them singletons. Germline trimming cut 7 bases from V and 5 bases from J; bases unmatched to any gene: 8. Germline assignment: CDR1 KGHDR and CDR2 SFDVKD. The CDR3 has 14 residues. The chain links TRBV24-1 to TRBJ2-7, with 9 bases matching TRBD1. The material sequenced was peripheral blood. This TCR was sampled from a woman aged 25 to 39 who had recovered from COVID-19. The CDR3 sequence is CATSRGQGFHEQYF. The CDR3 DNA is TGTGCCACCAGCCGGGGACAGGGTTTCCACGAGCAGTACTTC.